This TCR beta chain was sequenced for a study of blood T cells in healthy people across ages. Study-wide results and caveats: With unsorted PBMCs, a conclusive comparison of naive versus antigen-experienced cells was not possible.

V lost 2 bases, J lost 0 bases, and 8 bases lay in between. CDR1 SQVTM and CDR2 ANQGSEA come from the germline V gene. The CDR3 extends over 13 amino acids. Remarks on this clonotype: The target antigen is unknown. Possible read error: a much larger clone is one base away.

The second PCR ran roughly 6 to 11 cycles with a sample-barcoded 5' primer and J-beta primers. Each CDR3 protein gets one entry after TCRdb re-called the 5' RACE reads with MiXCR. Of about 730,000 distinct CDR3 sequences listed, approximately 39% are singletons. The chain joins TRBV29-1 to TRBJ2-7; a weak D match, TRBD1 (6 bases). Sequencing was done on a sample of blood. The TCR was taken from an older woman in good health. Here the CDR3 DNA reads TGCAGCGTTGAAACAGGGTTCTCCTACGAGCAGTACTTC. This sequence encodes CSVETGFSYEQYF.